The 8 T cell receptor beta chains listed next were all sequenced from one sample in a study of blood T cell repertoires in COVID-19. TCRdb's copy holds only in-frame clones and misses some; the assay was immunoSEQ multiplex PCR. The table records approximately 280,000 clones, roughly 88% of them present only once. The sequenced sample was peripheral blood. These receptors all come from a man aged 18 to 29 with active or convalescent COVID-19.

This chain links TRBV24-1 with TRBJ1-5; 7 bases align to TRBD1. CDR1 and CDR2 (germline): KGHDR, SFDVKD. V lost 2 bases to trimming and J lost 7 bases; unmatched junction nucleotides: 13. The CDR3 sequence is 17 residues long. CDR3 region: CATSDCLNRDRGQPQHF. For the CDR3, the DNA is TGTGCCACCAGTGATTGCCTCAACCGGGACAGAGGGCAGCCCCAGCATTTT.

The chain combines TRBV18 with TRBJ1-4; TRBD1 matches at 8 bases. The trim removed 6 bases at V and 8 bases at J, leaving 5 bases unmatched. In germline, CDR1 is KGHSH, CDR2 LQKENI. CDR3 size: 13 residues. CDR3 sequence: CASSEGTGEKLFF. For the CDR3, the DNA is TGTGCCAGCTCTGAAGGGACAGGCGAAAAACTGTTTTTT. Full variable domain (rest looked up from reference TRBV18 and TRBJ1-4): NAGVMQNPRHLVRRRGQEARLRCSPMKGHSHVYWYRQLPEEGLKFMVYLQKENIIDESGMPKERFSAEFPKEGPSILRIQQVVRGDSAAYFCASSEGTGEKLFFGSGTQLSVL.

The rearrangement links TRBV20-1 to TRBJ1-4; 7 positions match TRBD1. The V and J ends lost 3 bases and 3 bases, in that order; junction bases with no gene match: 7. Germline CDR1 reads DFQATT; CDR2 reads SNEGSKA (reference sequence). CDR3 size: 15 residues. CDR3: CSASAGTVSNEKLFF. The CDR3 DNA reads TGCAGTGCTAGTGCAGGGACAGTCTCTAATGAAAAACTGTTTTTT.

CDR3: CASSFVAGGPPDTQYF. CDR3 DNA sequence: TGTGCCAGCAGTTTCGTAGCGGGGGGGCCTCCAGATACGCAGTATTTT. The chain uses TRBV6-5 and TRBJ2-3, with 11 bases matching TRBD2. The CDR3 is made up of 16 amino acids. V shed 4 bases and J 4 bases; nucleotides not matched to a gene: 7. Germline CDR1 reads MNHEY; CDR2 reads SVGAGI.

This chain connects TRBV19 to TRBJ2-3, with a weak D call TRBD2 (5 bases). The V end lost 7 bases, the J end lost 2 bases, and 13 bases lay between the germline ends. Per germline, CDR1 LNHDA and CDR2 SQIVND (reference sequence). The CDR3 covers 14 residues. For the CDR3, the DNA is TGTGCCAGTAAAGAGGGTATGGTCACAGATACGCAGTATTTT. Its translation: CASKEGMVTDTQYF.

This chain connects TRBV5-6 to TRBJ1-2; the match to TRBD1 covers 8 bases. CDR3 length equals 14 residues. Germline CDR1 SGHDT, CDR2 YYEEEE. J gave up 8 bases and V 4 bases, and 10 bases lay outside the gene matches. CDR3 nucleotides: TGTGCCAGCAGCCTACAGCCGAGGGACAGGGGCTACACCTTC. Translated: CASSLQPRDRGYTF.

Only one count was recorded for this clone. The genes are TRBV29-1 and TRBJ1-2; tentative D call: TRBD1 (5 bases). The V gene's germline CDR1 is SQVTM and CDR2 ANQGSEA. V was trimmed by 6 bases and J by 1 base, leaving 9 bases between them. CDR3 size: 12 residues. CDR3 region: CSVAGGNYGYTF. Written as DNA, the CDR3 is TGCAGCGTGGCGGGGGGTAACTATGGCTACACCTTC.

The genes are TRBV13 and TRBJ2-1, with TRBD2 as a possible D gene (5 bases). The CDR3 is 14 residues long. Germline-derived CDR1 and CDR2 are PRHDT and FYEKMQ (reference sequence). Trimming removed 4 bases from V and 6 bases from J, with 13 bases in between. The CDR3 is CASSSGMALNEQFF. CDR3 nucleotide sequence: TGTGCCAGCAGCTCCGGGATGGCACTCAATGAGCAGTTCTTC.